This passage covers 31 T cell receptor beta chains from one sample sequenced in a study of cytomegalovirus exposure and HLA in healthy donors (dated by TCRdb to 2017 to 2019). Library method: the immunoSEQ multiplex PCR assay. In its TCRdb copy, this immuneACCESS table keeps in-frame sequences only and misses some clones. Where compared with another copy, unresolved V genes explain less than half of these, and the others have no known cause. In this sample the table shows some 110,000 clones, about 85% of which occur a single time. The ten largest clones add up to about 4.1% of the sample. Source material: PBMCs. The receptors stem from a man aged 18 to 30 in good health and CMV-seropositive.

CDR3 bases: TGTGCCAGCAGTAACGGACAGTTTTCACCCCTCCACTTT. Its protein is CASSNGQFSPLHF. The chain is built from TRBV6-5 and TRBJ1-6; the D gene is possibly TRBD1 (6 bases). The V and J ends lost 5 bases and 9 bases respectively, with 11 bases between them. Per the germline V gene, CDR1 is MNHEY and CDR2 is SVGAGI. The CDR3 length is 13 residues.

This clone was picked up one time. The V and J genes are TRBV28 and TRBJ2-1; 7 bases agree with TRBD1. V was pared by 5 bases and J by 4 bases, with 8 bases of the junction left unmatched. The CDR3 is 15 amino acids. Per germline, CDR1 MDHEN and CDR2 SYDVKM. CDR3 residues: CASSPHRGSYNEQFF. As DNA, the CDR3 is TGTGCCAGCAGTCCGCACAGGGGAAGTTACAATGAGCAGTTCTTC. Drawing the rest from reference TRBV28 and TRBJ2-1, the complete variable domain is DVKVTQSSRYLVKRTGEKVFLECVQDMDHENMFWYRQDPGLGLRLIYFSYDVKMKEKGDIPEGYSVSREKKERFSLILESASTNQTSMYLCASSPHRGSYNEQFFGPGTRLTVL.

This chain's CDR3 is CASSDLRLTSGGAADTQYF. DNA for the CDR3: TGTGCCAGCAGCGATCTTCGCTTGACTAGCGGGGGGGCAGCAGATACGCAGTATTTT. The chain is built from TRBV11-2 and TRBJ2-3; 14 nucleotides align to TRBD2. V was pared by 5 bases and J by 4 bases, with 14 bases of the junction left unmatched. Germline V CDR1 and CDR2: SGHAT, FQNNGV. The CDR3 sequence is 19 residues long.

The J gene is TRBJ1-1, the V gene TRBV30; the D gene is possibly TRBD1 (5 bases). This CDR3 spans 15 amino acids. CDR1 is GTSNPN, CDR2 SVGIG, per germline (reference sequence). V dropped 3 bases and J dropped 0 bases, with 14 bases sitting between them. The CDR3 region is CAWSNRSPMNTEAFF. The CDR3 nucleotides read TGTGCCTGGAGCAACAGGTCACCGATGAACACTGAAGCTTTCTTT.

The chain is built from TRBV10-2 and TRBJ2-3, with D maybe TRBD1 (6 bases). The CDR3 has 14 amino acids. Per the germline V gene, CDR1 is WSHSY and CDR2 is SAAADI. V lost 7 bases and J 0 bases, leaving 11 bases between the germline ends. The CDR3 protein is CASMGAASTDTQYF. CDR3 nucleotide sequence: TGCGCCAGCATGGGGGCTGCTAGCACAGATACGCAGTATTTT.

This chain links TRBV7-9 with TRBJ1-2; tentative D call: TRBD1 (5 bases). The ends were cut back, 5 bases at V and 4 bases at J, with 11 bases in the middle. The CDR3 spans 13 residues. Germline V gene sequence: CDR1 SEHNR, CDR2 FQNEAQ (reference sequence). The CDR3 bases are TGTGCCAGCAGCCACGGACAAATCTATGGCTACACCTTC. Its translation: CASSHGQIYGYTF.

The chain couples TRBV6-5 to TRBJ1-6, with no clear D. Trimming removed 6 bases from V and 4 bases from J, with 7 bases in between. Germline V CDR1 and CDR2: MNHEY, SVGAGI. CDR3 length equals 13 residues. CDR3 sequence reads: CASSPSYNSPLHF. As DNA, the CDR3 is TGTGCCAGCAGCCCGTCTTATAATTCACCCCTCCACTTT.

The rearrangement joins TRBV6-4 to TRBJ2-7, with TRBD2 matching 9 bases. The CDR3 contains 15 residues. Trimming removed 8 bases from V and 2 bases from J; junction bases left unmatched: 10. Germline loops: CDR1 MRHNA, CDR2 SNTAGT. The CDR3 sequence: CASPKGSGGTYEQYF. The CDR3 DNA sequence: TGTGCCAGCCCTAAGGGTAGCGGGGGAACCTACGAGCAGTACTTC.

V is TRBV15 and J is TRBJ1-1; the D gene is possibly TRBD1 (6 bases). Trimming shortened V by 3 bases and J by 10 bases, and 18 bases separated the two germline ends. Looked up from germline, CDR1 is LNHNV and CDR2 is YYDKDF (reference sequence). The CDR3 extends over 14 amino acids. The CDR3 bases are TGTGCCACCAGCAGGAAGGCGACCCGACAGGTAGCTTTCTTT. Encoded protein: CATSRKATRQVAFF.

This clone showed up just once. The chain uses TRBV5-8 and TRBJ1-2; 9 bases fit TRBD1. CDR1 SGHTS and CDR2 YDEGEE come from the germline V gene. The CDR3 length is 14 residues. With V trimmed by 0 bases and J by 6 bases, 3 bases remained unmatched. CDR3 DNA sequence: TGTGCCAGCAGCTTGGTCCGGACAGGGGATGGCTACACCTTC. Residues: CASSLVRTGDGYTF.

The rearrangement joins TRBV4-1 to TRBJ2-5, with no clear D. Germline-derived CDR1 and CDR2 are MGHRA and YSYEKL. Trimming removed 2 bases from V and 5 bases from J, with 15 bases in between. This CDR3 contains 15 residues. The DNA of the CDR3 is TGCGCCAGCAGCCAATATGCAAACACCCTGGAGACCCAGTACTTC. This translates into CASSQYANTLETQYF.

This chain uses TRBV15 with TRBJ2-5, with no clear D. Trimming cost V 0 bases and J 3 bases, with 5 bases left between them. From germline, CDR1 is LNHNV and CDR2 YYDKDF (reference sequence). The CDR3 totals 13 residues. The CDR3 region is CATSRESEETQYF. DNA for the CDR3: TGTGCCACCAGCAGAGAGTCCGAAGAGACCCAGTACTTC.

The DNA for the CDR3 is TGTGCCAGCAGCTTGGCAGGGGAGAACACTGAAGCTTTCTTT. This encodes CASSLAGENTEAFF. J is TRBJ1-1 and V is TRBV5-4, with D perhaps matching TRBD1 (6 bases). The CDR3 sequence is 14 residues long. Trimming pared 0 bases from V and 1 base from J, leaving 7 bases between. The germline V gene encodes CDR1 SGHNT and CDR2 YYREEE (reference sequence).

This chain links TRBV27 with TRBJ2-2, with D possibly being TRBD2 (5 bases). Germline loops: CDR1 MNHEY, CDR2 SMNVEV (reference sequence). V lost 3 bases to trimming and J lost 6 bases, with 8 bases between them. The CDR3 has 13 amino acids. The DNA of the CDR3 is TGTGCCAGCAGTTTTACGGAGGCCGGGGAGCTGTTTTTT. This translates into CASSFTEAGELFF.

This clone showed up just a few times. The chain couples TRBV6-4 to TRBJ2-3, with 7 positions matching TRBD2. Germline V lookup: CDR1 MRHNA, CDR2 SNTAGT. After removal of 3 bases from V and 1 base from J, the junction contained 4 bases not matched to a gene. This CDR3 region has 15 residues. The CDR3 DNA is TGTGCCAGCAGTGAGAGTCGGGGGGGCACAGATACGCAGTATTTT. The encoded protein is CASSESRGGTDTQYF.

The V and J genes are TRBV4-1 and TRBJ2-1; 11 bases are shared with TRBD1. V lost 1 base, J lost 3 bases, and 11 bases stayed unmatched. This CDR3 contains 19 residues. Germline V gives CDR1 MGHRA, CDR2 YSYEKL. The CDR3 loop reads CASSQVDRGPSPLYNEQFF. In DNA, the CDR3 is TGCGCCAGCAGCCAAGTGGACAGGGGGCCGTCGCCCCTCTACAATGAGCAGTTCTTC.

V is TRBV30 and J is TRBJ1-2; no clear D gene. CDR1 is GTSNPN and CDR2 is SVGIG in the germline V gene (reference sequence). Trimming cost V 0 bases and J 3 bases, with 11 bases left between them. CDR3 size: 14 residues. CDR3: CAWSVLGGHYGYTF. The DNA for the CDR3 is TGTGCCTGGAGTGTACTCGGCGGCCACTATGGCTACACCTTC.

The V and J genes are TRBV2 and TRBJ1-3; no clear D gene. Trimming stripped 10 bases from V and 0 bases from J, with 7 bases between. The germline V gene has CDR1 SNHLY and CDR2 FYNNEI. This CDR3 has 12 residues. The DNA for the CDR3 is TGTGCCACCCTAGGCTCTGGAAACACCATATATTTT. The encoded protein is CATLGSGNTIYF.

The chain carries TRBV7-9 and TRBJ1-2; no clear D. The CDR3 contains 15 residues. Trimming shortened V by 2 bases and J by 2 bases, and 12 bases separated the two germline ends. From germline, CDR1 is SEHNR and CDR2 FQNEAQ (reference sequence). The CDR3 loop is CASSLYREGNYGYTF. CDR3 sequence (DNA): TGTGCCAGCAGCTTATACCGGGAAGGAAACTATGGCTACACCTTC.

This sequence joins TRBV5-4 and TRBJ1-2; a weak D match, TRBD1 (5 bases). The CDR3 sequence is 15 residues long. Between the trimmed V and J ends, which lost 4 bases and 1 base, there was a span of 14 bases. From germline, CDR1 is SGHNT and CDR2 YYREEE (reference sequence). The CDR3 DNA reads as TGTGCCAGCAGCCCGGCCGACAGAATTAACTATGGCTACACCTTC. This codes for CASSPADRINYGYTF.

This rearrangement joins TRBV2 to TRBJ2-2; TRBD1 matches 10 bases. The junction had 4 bases not matched to a gene; V was cut back by 7 bases and J by 5 bases. This CDR3 contains 14 residues. Germline lookup yields CDR1 SNHLY and CDR2 FYNNEI. The chain's CDR3 is CASNRDRGTGELFF. The CDR3 nucleotides read TGTGCCAGCAACCGGGACAGGGGAACCGGGGAGCTGTTTTTT. The full variable domain, completed using reference TRBV2 and TRBJ2-2, is EPEVTQTPSHQVTQMGQEVILRCVPISNHLYFYWYRQILGQKVEFLVSFYNNEISEKSEIFDDQFSVERPDGSNFTLKIRSTKLEDSAMYFCASNRDRGTGELFFGEGSRLTVL.

The rearrangement joins TRBV5-1 to TRBJ2-7; TRBD1 might be the D (6 bases). Trimming removed 3 bases from V and 6 bases from J, with 10 bases in between. The CDR3 runs 12 residues. The V gene's germline CDR1 is SGHRS and CDR2 YFSETQ. CDR3 DNA sequence: TGCGCCAGCAGCTCTTCAGGGGCCGAGCAGTACTTC. It is translated as CASSSSGAEQYF.

This sequence joins TRBV29-1 and TRBJ2-3; D is perhaps TRBD1 (6 bases). The V end was cut by 6 bases, the J end by 7 bases, with 20 bases between. CDR1 is SQVTM, CDR2 ANQGSEA, per germline. The CDR3 loop spans 14 amino acids. CDR3 residues: CSVELPNRANTQYF. The CDR3 nucleotides are TGCAGCGTCGAACTCCCCAACAGGGCTAATACGCAGTATTTT.

CDR3 residues: CASSHGQGKVYDTEAFF. The DNA for the CDR3 is TGTGCCAGCAGTCATGGACAGGGTAAGGTGTATGACACTGAAGCTTTCTTT. The genes are TRBV7-9 and TRBJ1-1; the match to TRBD1 covers 8 bases. This CDR3 has 17 residues. V lost 6 bases and J lost 3; bases outside the gene matches: 15. Looked up from germline, CDR1 is SEHNR and CDR2 is FQNEAQ (reference sequence).

The chain carries TRBV14 and TRBJ2-3; D unresolved. The CDR3 has 16 amino acids. The ends were cut back, 5 bases at V and 0 bases at J, with 15 bases in the middle. Per the germline V gene, CDR1 is SGHDN and CDR2 is FVKESK. CDR3 coding DNA: TGTGCCAGCAGCACTCCTTCAACCTCTAGCACAGATACGCAGTATTTT. As protein: CASSTPSTSSTDTQYF.

This rearrangement joins TRBV28 to TRBJ1-2, with 9 positions matching TRBD1. Germline V gene data show CDR1 as MDHEN and CDR2 as SYDVKM. This CDR3 region has 16 residues. The trim removed 2 bases at V and 5 bases at J, leaving 9 bases unmatched. CDR3 sequence: CASSLNLGTGNYGYTF. In nucleotides, the CDR3 is TGTGCCAGCAGTTTAAATCTTGGGACAGGGAATTATGGCTACACCTTC.

The chain carries TRBV2 and TRBJ1-5, with 10 bases that match TRBD1. This CDR3 comprises 16 residues. With 6 bases clipped from V and 1 base from J, the junction kept 6 bases outside the gene matches. The germline V gene encodes CDR1 SNHLY and CDR2 FYNNEI. In DNA form, the CDR3 reads TGTGCCAGCAGACACCGGGACAGGGGCAGCAATCAGCCCCAGCATTTT. Its protein product is CASRHRDRGSNQPQHF.

This clone was counted only a few times. The gene calls are TRBV7-9 and TRBJ2-7, with a weak D call TRBD1 (5 bases). The CDR3 sequence is 14 residues long. Germline V gives CDR1 SEHNR, CDR2 FQNEAQ (reference sequence). Between the trimmed V and J ends, which lost 0 bases and 1 base, there was a span of 7 bases. The CDR3 here is CASSLAGVSYEQYF. The CDR3 nucleotides are TGTGCCAGCAGCTTAGCAGGGGTTTCCTACGAGCAGTACTTC.

The gene calls are TRBV5-4 and TRBJ2-2, with 11 bases aligning to TRBD1. J lost 5 bases, V lost 0 bases, and 3 bases had no gene match. In germline, CDR1 is SGHNT, CDR2 YYREEE (reference sequence). This CDR3 is 16 amino acids long. The CDR3 region is CASSLGTGGRTGELFF. CDR3 nucleotide sequence: TGTGCCAGCAGCTTGGGGACAGGGGGCAGGACCGGGGAGCTGTTTTTT.

This rearrangement joins TRBV10-3 to TRBJ1-1; the D is unclear. The CDR3 consists of 14 residues. The germline V and J ends were trimmed by 10 bases and 4 bases, with 19 bases remaining between them. Germline lookup yields CDR1 ENHRY and CDR2 SYGVKD. The CDR3 loop is CATKELFSPTEAFF. In DNA, the CDR3 is TGTGCCACTAAAGAACTATTTTCGCCCACTGAAGCTTTCTTT.

The V and J genes are TRBV7-9 and TRBJ1-4; 8 bases line up with TRBD1. This CDR3 region has 15 residues. Germline V lookup: CDR1 SEHNR, CDR2 FQNEAQ (reference sequence). V trimming: 3 bases; J trimming: 8 bases; junction bases outside the gene matches: 8. The DNA of the CDR3 is TGTGCCAGCAGCTTGGACAGGGTAAAAGGGGAAAAACTGTTTTTT. Protein product: CASSLDRVKGEKLFF.